This T cell receptor beta chain was profiled in a study of T cells in Graves' hyperthyroidism and ophthalmopathy. This clonotype was observed many times. Its antigen remains unknown. V dropped 1 base and J dropped 3 bases, with 24 bases sitting between them. From germline, CDR1 is SGHTA and CDR2 FQGNSA. This CDR3 has 19 amino acids. Exclusions: uncontrolled infection, other autoimmune disease, pregnancy, lactation. Amplification yielded TCR beta CDR3 regions, with RNA transcripts as the source. Initially, a first-round RT-PCR of the TCR CDR3 employed the HTBI primer set. Each CDR3 protein gets one entry after TCRdb re-called the multiplex PCR reads with MiXCR. The sample gives hundreds of thousands of distinct CDR3 sequences, roughly 25% of which show up once; about 11% is in the top ten. Study results and caveats: Blood also carried most thyroid clonotypes expanded above 0.001.

Sample: blood. The TCR originated in a young woman with Graves' ophthalmopathy. The chain carries TRBV7-2 and TRBJ1-1, with D perhaps TRBD1 (5 bases). The CDR3 protein is CASSLVTGARGRRDTEAFF. CDR3 in DNA: TGTGCCAGCAGCTTAGTAACGGGTGCTAGGGGCAGGAGGGACACTGAAGCTTTCTTT.